This TCR beta chain derives from a study of control samples from healthy donors and cancer patients. Some clones are missing from TCRdb's copy, which holds only in-frame ones; the method was immunoSEQ multiplex PCR. The sample yields 100,000 or so clones, approximately 81% seen once. J lost 7 bases, V lost 3 bases, and 6 bases had no gene match. The germline CDR1 and CDR2 sequences are LNHDA and SQIVND (reference sequence). The CDR3 has 14 amino acids. This TCR derives from a woman under 40 in good health. The sample comprised blood. This chain uses TRBV19 with TRBJ2-1; 7 nucleotides agree with TRBD2. DNA for the CDR3: TGTGCCAGTAGTATTAGGGACTACCAAAATGAGCAGTTCTTC. Translating gives CASSIRDYQNEQFF.